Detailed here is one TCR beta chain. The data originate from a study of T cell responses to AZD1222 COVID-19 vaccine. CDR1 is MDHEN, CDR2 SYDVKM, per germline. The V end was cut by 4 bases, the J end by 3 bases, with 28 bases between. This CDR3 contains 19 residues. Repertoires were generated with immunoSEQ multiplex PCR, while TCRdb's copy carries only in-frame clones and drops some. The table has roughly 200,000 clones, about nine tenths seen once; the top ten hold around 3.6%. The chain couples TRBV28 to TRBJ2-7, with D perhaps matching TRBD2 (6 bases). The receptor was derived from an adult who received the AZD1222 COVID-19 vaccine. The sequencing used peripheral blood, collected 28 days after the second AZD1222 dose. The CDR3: CASSSSGTVNYVVNYEQYF. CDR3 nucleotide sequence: TGTGCCAGCAGTTCATCCGGGACTGTAAACTATGTCGTTAACTACGAGCAGTACTTC. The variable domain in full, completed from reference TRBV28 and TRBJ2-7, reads DVKVTQSSRYLVKRTGEKVFLECVQDMDHENMFWYRQDPGLGLRLIYFSYDVKMKEKGDIPEGYSVSREKKERFSLILESASTNQTSMYLCASSSSGTVNYVVNYEQYFGPGTRLTVT.